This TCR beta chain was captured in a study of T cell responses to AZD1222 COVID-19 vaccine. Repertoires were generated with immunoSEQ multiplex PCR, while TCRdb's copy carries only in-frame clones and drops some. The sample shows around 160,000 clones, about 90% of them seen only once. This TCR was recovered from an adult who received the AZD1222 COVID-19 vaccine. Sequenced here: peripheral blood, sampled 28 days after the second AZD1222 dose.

The CDR3 loop is CASSLLGQPQHF. CDR3 coding DNA: TGTGCCAGCAGCTTATTGGGTCAGCCCCAGCATTTT. This chain joins TRBV7-9 and TRBJ1-5; D is uncertain. Germline CDR1 and CDR2: SEHNR and FQNEAQ (reference sequence). V lost 2 bases and J 6 bases, leaving 5 bases between the germline ends. The CDR3 totals 12 residues.